The text below deals with one T cell receptor (beta chain). The antigen is not known. This specimen belongs to a study of cytomegalovirus exposure and HLA in healthy donors. Broader study findings: Reportedly, diagnosis of cytomegalovirus status by the classifier showed high specificity and sensitivity.

The PCR used 60 Vbeta and 13 Jbeta primers. Sequencing used immunoSEQ multiplex PCR; TCRdb keeps in-frame clones, though not all of them. Of 200,000 or so clones listed, over 80% are singletons. Donors had nominal health at sampling but likely had unrecorded immune exposures. This CDR3 has 14 amino acids. CDR1 and CDR2 (germline): MNHNS, SASEGT. The ends were cut back, 2 bases at V and 8 bases at J, with 13 bases in the middle. Material: PBMCs. The genes are TRBV6-1 and TRBJ2-1; maybe TRBD1 (5 bases). The clonotype originates from a boy between 2 and 15 years old in good health and CMV-seronegative. CDR3 nucleotides: TGTGCCAGCAGTGAACCCCCCAGGGTGGATGAGCAGTTCTTC. It translates to CASSEPPRVDEQFF.